The 2 T cell receptor beta chains below all came from one sample that was sequenced in a study of T-cell reconstitution after alpha-beta-depleted transplantation in children. The library targeted TCRbeta and was prepared with unique molecular identifiers. TCRdb itself ran the PCR reads through MiXCR, one entry per CDR3 protein. The data show roughly 500,000 distinct CDR3 sequences, under 15% seen once. Specimen: PBMCs from the stem cell graft donor, collected from the stem cell graft. All receptors derive from a human donor who donated a stem cell graft to a child with combined immunodeficiency.

In its sample, this clonotype was seen a few times. The CDR3 loop reads CASSQDWGTYTEAFF. CDR3 nucleotide sequence: TGTGCCAGCAGCCAAGATTGGGGGACTTACACTGAAGCTTTCTTT. The gene calls are TRBV14 and TRBJ1-1; D is possibly TRBD1 (5 bases). The length of the CDR3 is 15 residues. CDR1 is SGHDN and CDR2 is FVKESK in the germline V gene. The V gene lost 0 bases and the J gene lost 3 bases, with 11 bases spanning the gap.

This clonotype turned up a few times. This chain connects TRBV7-8 to TRBJ2-2; D gene unclear. The CDR3 is 13 residues long. The germline V and J ends were trimmed by 1 base and 7 bases, with 7 bases remaining between them. Per the germline V gene, CDR1 is SGHVS and CDR2 is FQNEAQ. DNA for the CDR3: TGTGCCAGCAGCTTAGGGGAATTCGGGGAGCTGTTTTTT. Protein product: CASSLGEFGELFF.